Following are 31 T cell receptor beta chains from one sample sequenced in a study of blood T cell repertoires in COVID-19. The assay was immunoSEQ multiplex PCR, and TCRdb's table has in-frame clones only and misses some. The table has some 190,000 clones, approximately 85% seen once. Sequences were obtained from peripheral blood. All receptors derive from a human donor with active or convalescent COVID-19. The donor label of this sample is uncertain.

V and J are TRBV29-1 and TRBJ2-7; the match to TRBD1 covers 8 bases. Germline trimming cut 6 bases from V and 4 bases from J; bases unmatched to any gene: 20. Germline CDR1 is SQVTM and CDR2 is ANQGSEA. CDR3 length: 17 amino acids. CDR3 residues: CSVPITRTGRTSYEQYF. CDR3 bases: TGCAGCGTACCCATCACCAGGACAGGGAGGACCTCGTACGAGCAGTACTTC.

The chain carries TRBV23-1 and TRBJ2-2; 8 nucleotides line up with TRBD2. TRBV23-1 is an ORF for which the function is uncertain. This CDR3 is built from 17 residues. The junction had 4 bases not matched to a gene; V was cut back by 0 bases and J by 1 base. CDR3 protein: CASSQSGGLGNTGELFF. The DNA of the CDR3 is TGCGCCAGCAGTCAATCGGGGGGACTAGGGAACACCGGGGAGCTGTTTTTT.

DNA for the CDR3: TGTGCCATCAGTGAGTCGACGGGACATATCTCCTACGAGCAGTACTTC. Translating gives CAISESTGHISYEQYF. The chain links TRBV10-3 to TRBJ2-7; weak D call: TRBD1 (6 bases). Germline CDR1 is ENHRY and CDR2 is SYGVKD. The V end lost 0 bases, the J end lost 0 bases, and 12 bases lay between the germline ends. The CDR3 runs 16 residues.

V and J are TRBV10-3 and TRBJ1-5, with 7 bases identical to TRBD1. This CDR3 has 14 amino acids. V gave up 3 bases and J gave up 1 base; unmatched junction bases: 0. Germline CDR1 is ENHRY and CDR2 is SYGVKD. Here the CDR3 reads CAISEQGSNQPQHF. CDR3 coding DNA: TGTGCCATCAGTGAACAGGGGAGCAATCAGCCCCAGCATTTT.

This clone was counted many times. This rearrangement joins TRBV9 to TRBJ2-3, with 7 bases fitting TRBD2. This CDR3 contains 16 residues. From germline, CDR1 is SGDLS and CDR2 YYNGEE. Trimming at V came to 0 bases and at J to 3 bases, leaving 7 bases not matched to a gene. CDR3 nucleotide sequence: TGTGCCAGCAGCGTAGGTGCGGGAGTGGGAACAGATACGCAGTATTTT. This sequence encodes CASSVGAGVGTDTQYF.

V and J are TRBV24-1 and TRBJ2-1; the match to TRBD2 covers 9 bases. CDR3 size: 18 residues. Germline CDR1 is KGHDR and CDR2 is SFDVKD. V lost 3 bases, J lost 1 base, and 9 bases stayed unmatched. CDR3 sequence (DNA): TGTGCCACCAGTGATGGGGTTAGCGGGAGAAGATCCTACAATGAGCAGTTCTTC. Residues: CATSDGVSGRRSYNEQFF.

The V call is TRBV19, the J call TRBJ2-3, with 8 bases that match TRBD1. Germline trimming cut 5 bases from V and 4 bases from J; bases unmatched to any gene: 11. Germline CDR1 and CDR2: LNHDA and SQIVND (reference sequence). The CDR3 is 16 amino acids. CDR3 sequence reads: CASSVSGGPGSDTQYF. The CDR3 DNA follows: TGTGCCAGTAGTGTGTCAGGGGGCCCGGGGTCAGATACGCAGTATTTT.

The V gene is TRBV5-4, the J gene TRBJ1-1; D not resolved. From germline, CDR1 is SGHNT and CDR2 YYREEE (reference sequence). The CDR3 is 15 residues long. V lost 0 bases and J lost 1, with 10 bases in between. CDR3 region: CASSLAGGSNTEAFF. The CDR3, as DNA: TGTGCCAGCAGCTTGGCGGGAGGTTCGAACACTGAAGCTTTCTTT.

The CDR3 sequence is CAWSAPRGLAGGARGGELFF. DNA for the CDR3: TGTGCCTGGAGTGCTCCAAGGGGACTAGCGGGGGGGGCCCGAGGCGGGGAGCTGTTTTTT. This chain uses TRBV30 with TRBJ2-2; 16 bases map to TRBD2. V gave up 1 base and J gave up 7 bases; unmatched junction bases: 15. This CDR3 spans 20 amino acids. Germline CDR1 reads GTSNPN; CDR2 reads SVGIG (reference sequence).

This clone has more than one count but fewer than ten. This chain links TRBV2 with TRBJ2-2, with a possible D match to TRBD1 (6 bases). The CDR3 has 14 residues. Per the germline V gene, CDR1 is SNHLY and CDR2 is FYNNEI. V lost 3 bases to trimming and J lost 4 bases, with 9 bases between them. The CDR3: CASSDRQVTGELFF. The CDR3 DNA sequence: TGTGCCAGCAGTGATCGACAGGTCACCGGGGAGCTGTTTTTT. The whole variable domain, filled in from reference TRBV2 and TRBJ2-2, reads EPEVTQTPSHQVTQMGQEVILRCVPISNHLYFYWYRQILGQKVEFLVSFYNNEISEKSEIFDDQFSVERPDGSNFTLKIRSTKLEDSAMYFCASSDRQVTGELFFGEGSRLTVL.

The chain uses TRBV9 and TRBJ1-1, with D possibly being TRBD1 (5 bases). Germline V gene data show CDR1 as SGDLS and CDR2 as YYNGEE. V lost 3 bases and J 5 bases, leaving 29 bases between the germline ends. This CDR3 is built from 19 residues. The CDR3 spells CASSDPPNKWWGRRTEAFF. The CDR3 nucleotides are TGTGCCAGCAGCGACCCGCCAAATAAGTGGTGGGGCCGAAGGACTGAAGCTTTCTTT.

The chain couples TRBV28 to TRBJ2-3, with D possibly matching TRBD2 (7 bases). V was pared by 6 bases and J by 3 bases, with 19 bases between. CDR3 length: 16 amino acids. From germline, CDR1 is MDHEN and CDR2 SYDVKM. As DNA, the CDR3 is TGTGCCAGCAGCGGTAGGGGGACTACCCTAACAGATACGCAGTATTTT. Its translation is CASSGRGTTLTDTQYF.

The CDR3 loop is CASRGTVGPSYNEQFF. CDR3 in DNA: TGCGCCAGCAGAGGGACAGTGGGGCCGTCCTACAATGAGCAGTTCTTC. The V call is TRBV5-1, the J call TRBJ2-1, with 7 positions matching TRBD1. This CDR3 is built from 16 residues. The V gene's germline CDR1 is SGHRS and CDR2 YFSETQ. With 5 bases clipped from V and 1 base from J, the junction kept 9 bases outside the gene matches.

The chain is built from TRBV5-1 and TRBJ1-2; TRBD1 is a possible D gene (6 bases). The germline CDR1 and CDR2 sequences are SGHRS and YFSETQ. V was pared by 0 bases and J by 14 bases, with 14 bases between. This CDR3 region has 12 residues. The CDR3 is CASSLDREFGTF. The CDR3 coding sequence is TGCGCCAGCAGCTTGGACAGGGAATTTGGGACCTTC.

This clone was seen a few times. The chain uses TRBV6-4 and TRBJ1-5; TRBD1 agrees at 9 bases. CDR1 is MRHNA and CDR2 is SNTAGT in the germline V gene. The J segment lost 4 bases and the V segment lost 3 bases, leaving 10 bases of the junction unmatched. CDR3 length: 17 residues. CDR3 sequence reads: CASSENRGQFGNQPQHF. The CDR3 DNA reads TGTGCCAGCAGTGAAAACAGGGGGCAATTTGGGAATCAGCCCCAGCATTTT.

This clone was seen a handful of times. V is TRBV10-1 and J is TRBJ2-1; 7 bases fit TRBD1. Germline values: CDR1 WNHNN, CDR2 SYGVQD (reference sequence). CDR3 length equals 14 residues. With 0 bases clipped from V and 8 bases from J, the junction kept 4 bases outside the gene matches. In DNA form, the CDR3 reads TGCGCCAGCAGTGAGTCTGACAGGGTCTATGAGCAGTTCTTC. Translation gives CASSESDRVYEQFF.

The chain couples TRBV21-1 to TRBJ1-6. TRBV21-1 is noted as a pseudogene. CDR3 size: 15 residues. The CDR3 region is CASSKEKGDNSPLHF. For the CDR3, the DNA is TGTGCCAGCAGCAAAGAGAAGGGAGATAATTCACCCCTCCACTTT.

This chain joins TRBV6-5 and TRBJ2-7; weak D call: TRBD2 (6 bases). Germline V gene lookup returns CDR1 MNHEY and CDR2 SVGAGI. Trimming left V 6 bases short and J 7 bases short, with 22 bases between. The CDR3 sequence is 15 residues long. The CDR3 DNA follows: TGTGCCAGCAGGGGGGTGGTCGGGAGCCCGTTGGAGCAGTACTTC. Protein product: CASRGVVGSPLEQYF.

The genes are TRBV6-6 and TRBJ2-2; D call uncertain. This CDR3 contains 17 residues. CDR1 and CDR2 from the germline V gene are MNHNY and SVGAGI (reference sequence). Trimming pared 5 bases from V and 5 bases from J, leaving 21 bases between. CDR3 sequence reads: CASSHPRIDFGTGELFF. The CDR3 nucleotides read TGTGCCAGCAGTCATCCGAGGATTGATTTCGGGACCGGGGAGCTGTTTTTT.

The V call is TRBV27, the J call TRBJ2-3, with TRBD2 matching 7 bases. CDR3 length: 15 residues. Germline loops: CDR1 MNHEY, CDR2 SMNVEV (reference sequence). The V gene end was trimmed by 2 bases and the J gene end by 0 bases; junction bases not matched to a gene: 2. In nucleotides, the CDR3 is TGTGCCAGCAGTTTACGGGGGGTTAGCACAGATACGCAGTATTTT. This translates into CASSLRGVSTDTQYF.

V and J are TRBV15 and TRBJ2-7, with a possible D match to TRBD2 (6 bases). The V end was cut by 0 bases, the J end by 3 bases, with 12 bases between. This CDR3 contains 15 residues. Germline CDR1 is LNHNV and CDR2 is YYDKDF (reference sequence). In DNA, the CDR3 is TGTGCCACCAGCAGAGATCCCCGCGGGGACTACGAGCAGTACTTC. This codes for CATSRDPRGDYEQYF.

This clone appeared a single time. The V gene is TRBV19, the J gene TRBJ2-7, with a weak D call TRBD2 (7 bases). The CDR3 has 13 amino acids. Germline V CDR1 and CDR2: LNHDA, SQIVND (reference sequence). The V gene lost 10 bases and the J gene lost 0 bases, with 13 bases spanning the gap. CDR3 nucleotides: TGTGCCACCCAGCGGGACACCTCCTACGAGCAGTACTTC. This gives the protein CATQRDTSYEQYF.

The chain couples TRBV3-1 (or the pseudogene TRBV3-2) to TRBJ2-3; 7 bases line up with TRBD2. The germline CDR1 and CDR2 sequences are LGHDT and YNNKEL (reference sequence). This CDR3 comprises 12 residues. With V trimmed by 4 bases and J by 6 bases, 1 base remained unmatched. The CDR3 loop reads CASSRGGDTQYF. In nucleotides, the CDR3 is TGTGCCAGCAGCCGGGGGGGGGATACGCAGTATTTT.

This chain connects TRBV9 to TRBJ2-3; D remains ambiguous. Germline CDR1 and CDR2: SGDLS and YYNGEE. The CDR3 consists of 14 residues. V gave up 3 bases and J gave up 1 base, with 9 bases separating them. CDR3 sequence (DNA): TGTGCCAGCAGCGGAGGCACCCGCACAGATACGCAGTATTTT. Protein: CASSGGTRTDTQYF.

V is TRBV3-1 (or the pseudogene TRBV3-2) and J is TRBJ2-1; TRBD2 matches at 14 bases. CDR3 length: 17 amino acids. The V segment lost 5 bases and the J segment 7 bases; nucleotides outside the gene matches: 10. CDR1 and CDR2 (germline): LGHDT, YNNKEL (reference sequence). The DNA for the CDR3 is TGTGCCAGCAGCACGACTAGCGGGGGGGTGTTTAGAAATGAGCAGTTCTTC. Its protein product is CASSTTSGGVFRNEQFF.

The chain carries TRBV5-4 and TRBJ2-3; weak D call: TRBD2 (6 bases). V was shortened by 4 bases and J by 2 bases, with 17 bases between the two germline ends. Germline lookup yields CDR1 SGHNT and CDR2 YYREEE (reference sequence). There are 16 residues in the CDR3. Written as DNA, the CDR3 is TGTGCCAGCAGCGCTGGGGGGAGACTGTCCACAGATACGCAGTATTTT. Its protein is CASSAGGRLSTDTQYF.

The rearrangement uses TRBV3-1 (or the pseudogene TRBV3-2) and TRBJ1-5; D might be TRBD1 (5 bases). V shed 5 bases and J shed 3 bases, with 14 bases lying between them. Germline V CDR1 and CDR2: LGHDT, YNNKEL (reference sequence). CDR3 length equals 15 residues. The DNA for the CDR3 is TGTGCCAGCAGCGGGGGGGGGTATCACAATCAGCCCCAGCATTTT. This translates into CASSGGGYHNQPQHF.

This clone was found a few times. V and J are TRBV6-5 and TRBJ2-5; tentative D call: TRBD2 (6 bases). Germline loops: CDR1 MNHEY, CDR2 SVGAGI. V lost 6 bases and J 2 bases, leaving 10 bases between the germline ends. This CDR3 contains 13 residues. The CDR3 DNA is TGTGCCAGCAGGGAGGGACCTCAAGAGACCCAGTACTTC. Its translation is CASREGPQETQYF.

This chain joins TRBV5-4 and TRBJ1-3, with a tentative D call TRBD1 (6 bases). V lost 10 bases, J lost 4 bases, and 9 bases lay in between. CDR1 SGHNT and CDR2 YYREEE come from the germline V gene (reference sequence). CDR3 length: 11 residues. CDR3 in amino acids: CAWGGGNTIYF. The CDR3, as DNA: TGTGCCTGGGGGGGCGGAAACACCATATATTTT.

The chain recombines TRBV3-1 (or the pseudogene TRBV3-2) with TRBJ2-3; 7 bases line up with TRBD1. The germline gives CDR1 LGHDT, CDR2 YNNKEL (reference sequence). The CDR3 loop spans 17 amino acids. V lost 0 bases, J lost 3 bases, and 9 bases stayed unmatched. CDR3 region: CASSQDGGQAQTDTQYF. The CDR3 DNA reads as TGTGCCAGCAGCCAAGATGGAGGACAGGCTCAAACAGATACGCAGTATTTT.

This clone was seen once. In DNA form, the CDR3 reads TGTGCCAGCTCCACAGGGGGCACAGATACGCAGTATTTT. Residues: CASSTGGTDTQYF. The chain uses TRBV18 and TRBJ2-3; TRBD1 matches at 7 bases. J gave up 1 base and V 6 bases, and 1 base lay outside the gene matches. This CDR3 spans 13 amino acids. From germline, CDR1 is KGHSH and CDR2 LQKENI. The complete variable domain, with remaining parts taken from reference TRBV18 and TRBJ2-3, reads NAGVMQNPRHLVRRRGQEARLRCSPMKGHSHVYWYRQLPEEGLKFMVYLQKENIIDESGMPKERFSAEFPKEGPSILRIQQVVRGDSAAYFCASSTGGTDTQYFGPGTRLTVL.